This TCR beta chain was sequenced for a study of Ad26.COV2.S vaccination and SARS-CoV-2 variants. Study-wide background: Enrolled in COV1001, the donor was in the Ad26.COV2.S trial arm, which received the vaccine.

Germline lookup yields CDR1 KGHSH and CDR2 LQKENI. Deletions cut 3 bases from V and 0 bases from J, with 11 bases between. The CDR3 sequence is 15 residues long. Clones were read by immunoSEQ multiplex PCR, and TCRdb kept only the in-frame ones, dropping some. The sample includes a few hundred thousand clones, more than 75% of them seen just once. Study-level points and caveats: Assessments of TCR breadth and depth may have underestimated the total T cell responses. Individuals receiving vaccine had higher spike-specific TCR breadth than placebo recipients did.

Noted treatment: 19 received Ad26.COV2.S at low or high dose, single or two shots; 5 received placebo; per-sample allocation not given. It was on day 63 after the first vaccine or placebo injection that samples were taken. Donation came from an adult in Boston who was aged 18-55 years. For this clone: Its antigen is currently unknown.

V gene TRBV18 combines with J gene TRBJ1-2, with TRBD1 as a possible D gene (6 bases). This clonotype was sampled from a person between 18 and 59 years old who received the Ad26.COV2.S COVID-19 vaccine or a placebo. This specimen was peripheral blood, taken in a trial of Ad26.COV2.S vaccine versus placebo. The chain's CDR3 is CASSPSTGTNYGYTF. The CDR3 DNA is TGTGCCAGCTCACCGTCGACAGGAACTAACTATGGCTACACCTTC.